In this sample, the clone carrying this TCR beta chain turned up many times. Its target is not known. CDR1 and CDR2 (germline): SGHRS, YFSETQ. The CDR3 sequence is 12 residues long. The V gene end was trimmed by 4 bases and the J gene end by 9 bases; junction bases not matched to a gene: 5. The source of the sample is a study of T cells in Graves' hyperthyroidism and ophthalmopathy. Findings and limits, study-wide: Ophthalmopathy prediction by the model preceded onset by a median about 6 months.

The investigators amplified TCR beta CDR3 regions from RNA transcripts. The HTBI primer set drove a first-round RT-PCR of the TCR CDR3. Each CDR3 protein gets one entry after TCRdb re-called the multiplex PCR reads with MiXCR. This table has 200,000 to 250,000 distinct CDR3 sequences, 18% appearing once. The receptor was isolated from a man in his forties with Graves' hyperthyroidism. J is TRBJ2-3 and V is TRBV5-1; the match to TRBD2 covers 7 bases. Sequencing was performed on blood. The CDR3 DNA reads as TGCGCCAGCAGCACCCGGGGGGACACGCAGTATTTT. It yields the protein CASSTRGDTQYF.